The T cell receptor (beta chain) described here comes from a study of vaccination effects on CD4 cells after COVID-19. The CDR3 has 19 residues. Germline CDR1 reads SGHAT; CDR2 reads FQNNGV. V was pared by 5 bases and J by 0 bases, with 14 bases of the junction left unmatched. Of note for this clone: Its antigen is unidentified.

When ten to eleven days of culture had elapsed, CD4+ T cells were isolated. Each participant received a vaccine that was either BNT162b2 or mRNA-1273, given as two doses. Nucleocapsid antibodies stayed negative before and after vaccination, showing no earlier SARS-CoV-2 infection. The table came from immunoSEQ multiplex PCR; TCRdb's copy has only in-frame clones and leaves some out. This sample has approximately 37,000 clones, with about 62% found just once. This TCR was recovered from a human donor who received a COVID-19 vaccine. The rearrangement uses TRBV11-2 and TRBJ2-1; 9 bases map to TRBD2. The sample consisted of CD4+ T cells from PBMCs cultured without peptide, taken after COVID-19 vaccination. The CDR3 region has the DNA TGTGCCAGCAGCACACAAAGGTCTAGCGGGATGAGCTCCTACAATGAGCAGTTCTTC. Encoded protein: CASSTQRSSGMSSYNEQFF.